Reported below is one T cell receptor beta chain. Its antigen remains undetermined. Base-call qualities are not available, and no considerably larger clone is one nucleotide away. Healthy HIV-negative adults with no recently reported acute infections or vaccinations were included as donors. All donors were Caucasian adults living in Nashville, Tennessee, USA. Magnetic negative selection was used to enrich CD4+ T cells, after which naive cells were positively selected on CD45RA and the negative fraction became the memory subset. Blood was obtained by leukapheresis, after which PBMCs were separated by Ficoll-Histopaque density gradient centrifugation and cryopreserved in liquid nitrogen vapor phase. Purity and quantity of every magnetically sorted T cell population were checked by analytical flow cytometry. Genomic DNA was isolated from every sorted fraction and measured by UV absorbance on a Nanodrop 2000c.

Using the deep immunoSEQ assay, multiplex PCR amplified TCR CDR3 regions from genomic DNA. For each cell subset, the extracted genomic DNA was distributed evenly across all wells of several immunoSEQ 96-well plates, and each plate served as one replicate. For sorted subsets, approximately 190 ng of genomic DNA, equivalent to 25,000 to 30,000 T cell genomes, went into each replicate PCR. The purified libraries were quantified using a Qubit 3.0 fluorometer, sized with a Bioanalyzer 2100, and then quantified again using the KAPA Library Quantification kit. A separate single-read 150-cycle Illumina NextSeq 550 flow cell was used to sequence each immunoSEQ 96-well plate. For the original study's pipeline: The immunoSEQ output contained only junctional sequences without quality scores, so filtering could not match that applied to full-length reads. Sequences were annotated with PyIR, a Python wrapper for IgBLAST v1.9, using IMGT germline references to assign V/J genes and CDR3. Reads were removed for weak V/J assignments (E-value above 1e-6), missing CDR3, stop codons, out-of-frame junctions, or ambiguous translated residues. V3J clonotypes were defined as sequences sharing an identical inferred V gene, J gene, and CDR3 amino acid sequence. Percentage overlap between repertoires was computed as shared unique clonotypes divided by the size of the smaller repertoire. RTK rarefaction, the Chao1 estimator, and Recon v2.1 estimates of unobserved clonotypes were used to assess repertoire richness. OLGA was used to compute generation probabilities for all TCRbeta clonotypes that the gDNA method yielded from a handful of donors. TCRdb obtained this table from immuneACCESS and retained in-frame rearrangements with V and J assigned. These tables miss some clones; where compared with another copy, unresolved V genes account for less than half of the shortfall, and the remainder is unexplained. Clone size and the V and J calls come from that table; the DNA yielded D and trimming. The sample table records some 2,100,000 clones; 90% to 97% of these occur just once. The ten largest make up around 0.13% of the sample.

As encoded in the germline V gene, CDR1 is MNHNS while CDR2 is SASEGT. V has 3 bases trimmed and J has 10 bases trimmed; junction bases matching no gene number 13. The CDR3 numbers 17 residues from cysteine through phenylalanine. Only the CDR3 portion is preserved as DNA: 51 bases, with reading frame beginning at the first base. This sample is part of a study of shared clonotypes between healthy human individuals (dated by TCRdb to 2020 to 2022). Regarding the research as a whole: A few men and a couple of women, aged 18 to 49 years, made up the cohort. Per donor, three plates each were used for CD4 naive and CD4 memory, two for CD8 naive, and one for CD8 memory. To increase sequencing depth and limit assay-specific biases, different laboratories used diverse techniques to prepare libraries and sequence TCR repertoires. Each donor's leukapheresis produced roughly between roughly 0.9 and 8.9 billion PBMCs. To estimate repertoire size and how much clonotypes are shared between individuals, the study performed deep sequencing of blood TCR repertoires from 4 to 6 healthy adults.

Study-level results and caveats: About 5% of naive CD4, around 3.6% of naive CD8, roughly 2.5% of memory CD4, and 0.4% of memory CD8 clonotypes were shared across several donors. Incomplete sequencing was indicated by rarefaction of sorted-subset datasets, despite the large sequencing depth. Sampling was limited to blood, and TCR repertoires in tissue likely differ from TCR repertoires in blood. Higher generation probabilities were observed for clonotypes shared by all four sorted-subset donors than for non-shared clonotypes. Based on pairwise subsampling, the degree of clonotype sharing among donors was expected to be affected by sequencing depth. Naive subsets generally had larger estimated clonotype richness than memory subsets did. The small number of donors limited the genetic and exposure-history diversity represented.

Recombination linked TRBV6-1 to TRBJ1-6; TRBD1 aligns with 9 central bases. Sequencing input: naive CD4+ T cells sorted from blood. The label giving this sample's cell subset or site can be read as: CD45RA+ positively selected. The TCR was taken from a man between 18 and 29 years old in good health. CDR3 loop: CASSEFVGQGWQSPLHF. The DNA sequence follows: TGTGCCAGCAGTGAGTTTGTTGGACAGGGGTGGCAGTCACCCCTCCACTTT.